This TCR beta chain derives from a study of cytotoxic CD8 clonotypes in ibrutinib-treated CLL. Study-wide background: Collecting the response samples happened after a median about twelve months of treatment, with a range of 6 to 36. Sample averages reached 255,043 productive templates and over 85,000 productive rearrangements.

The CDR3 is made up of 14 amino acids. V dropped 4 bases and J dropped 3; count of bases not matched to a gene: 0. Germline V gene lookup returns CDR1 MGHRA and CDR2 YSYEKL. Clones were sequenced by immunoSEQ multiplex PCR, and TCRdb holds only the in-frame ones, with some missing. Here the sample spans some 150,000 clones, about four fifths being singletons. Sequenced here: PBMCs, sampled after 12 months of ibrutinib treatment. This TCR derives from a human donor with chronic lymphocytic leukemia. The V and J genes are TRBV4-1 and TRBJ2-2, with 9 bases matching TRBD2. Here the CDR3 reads CASSRGRDTGELFF. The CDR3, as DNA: TGCGCCAGCAGCCGCGGGAGGGACACCGGGGAGCTGTTTTTT.